The sample holds a few counts of the clone carrying this T cell receptor (beta chain). MiXCR was run by TCRdb on the 5' RACE reads, yielding one entry per CDR3 protein. The sample records 40,000 to 45,000 distinct CDR3 sequences, roughly an eighth being singletons. These data come from a study of spatial heterogeneity in lung cancer. The CDR3 runs 16 residues. Germline CDR1 is LGHNA and CDR2 is YSLEER. V lost 0 bases and J lost 2, with 14 bases in between. Time point noted: sample taken at primary tumor resection. The material was PBMCs, obtained at surgery. The chain joins TRBV4-3 to TRBJ2-7; D is perhaps TRBD1 (5 bases). This TCR came from a male donor with early-stage non-small cell lung cancer. CDR3 in amino acids: CASSQDRRVDPYEQYF. In DNA, the CDR3 is TGCGCCAGCAGCCAAGACCGCAGGGTAGATCCCTACGAGCAGTACTTC.